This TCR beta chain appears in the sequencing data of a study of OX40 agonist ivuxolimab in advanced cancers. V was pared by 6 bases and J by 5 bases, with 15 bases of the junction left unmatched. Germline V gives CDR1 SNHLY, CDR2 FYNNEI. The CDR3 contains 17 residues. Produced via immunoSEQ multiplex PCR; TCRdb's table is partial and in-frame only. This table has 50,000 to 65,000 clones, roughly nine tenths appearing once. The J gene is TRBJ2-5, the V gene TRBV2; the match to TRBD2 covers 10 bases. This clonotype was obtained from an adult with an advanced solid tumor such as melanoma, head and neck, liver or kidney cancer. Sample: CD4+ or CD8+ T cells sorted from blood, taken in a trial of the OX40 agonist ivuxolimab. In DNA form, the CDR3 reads TGTGCCAGCAGGGAGCACCTTCGGACTAGCGGTGGTGAGACCCAGTACTTC. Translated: CASREHLRTSGGETQYF. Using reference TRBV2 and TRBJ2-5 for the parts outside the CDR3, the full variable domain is EPEVTQTPSHQVTQMGQEVILRCVPISNHLYFYWYRQILGQKVEFLVSFYNNEISEKSEIFDDQFSVERPDGSNFTLKIRSTKLEDSAMYFCASREHLRTSGGETQYFGPGTRLLVL.